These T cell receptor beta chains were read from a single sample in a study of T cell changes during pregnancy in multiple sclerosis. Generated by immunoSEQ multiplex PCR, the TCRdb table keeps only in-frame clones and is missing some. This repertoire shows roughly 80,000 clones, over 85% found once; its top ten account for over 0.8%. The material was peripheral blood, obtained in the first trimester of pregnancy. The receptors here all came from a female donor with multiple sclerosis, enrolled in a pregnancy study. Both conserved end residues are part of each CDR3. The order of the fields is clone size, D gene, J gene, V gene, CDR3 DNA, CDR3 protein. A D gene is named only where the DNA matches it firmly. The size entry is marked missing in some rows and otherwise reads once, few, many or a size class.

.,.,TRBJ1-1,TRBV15,TGTGCCACCAGCAGCCCTCAGAGGGGGGGGAACACTGAAGCTTTCTTT,CATSSPQRGGNTEAFF
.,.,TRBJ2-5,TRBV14,TGTGCCAGCAGCCATCGGGGGGCGTCCCTCTGGGGTGAGACCCAGTACTTC,CASSHRGASLWGETQYF
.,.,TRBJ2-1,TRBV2,TGTGCCAGCAGTACAAGGGGTGAGCAGTTCTTC,CASSTRGEQFF
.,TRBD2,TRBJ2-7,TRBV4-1,TGCGCCAGCAGCCAAGATCGGCTAGCGGGGTATGGCGAGCAGTACTTC,CASSQDRLAGYGEQYF
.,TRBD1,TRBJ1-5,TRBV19,TGTGCCAGCCTTCCAGGGGGCCTATACACCCGGCTAGGTCAGCCCCAGCATTTT,CASLPGGLYTRLGQPQHF
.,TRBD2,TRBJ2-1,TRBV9,TGTGCCAGCAGCCCCTTGGGCGGGGGAATCTACAATGAGCAGTTCTTC,CASSPLGGGIYNEQFF
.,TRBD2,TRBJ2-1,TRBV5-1,TGCGCCAGCAGCCTTCTAGCGGGGGGGGTCCTACCCTCCTACAATGAGCAGTTCTTC,CASSLLAGGVLPSYNEQFF
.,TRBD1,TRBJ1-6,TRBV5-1,TGCGCCAGCAGCTTGGTAGGAGGGGGCGGCTCGAGTTCACCCCTCCACTTT,CASSLVGGGGSSSPLHF
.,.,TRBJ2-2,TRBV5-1,TGCGCCAGCAGCTTAGGTCAGGGCGACACCGGGGAGCTGTTTTTT,CASSLGQGDTGELFF
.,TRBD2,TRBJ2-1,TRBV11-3,TGTGCCAGCAGTCGGACTAGCGGGAGCTCCGGTGAGCAGTTCTTC,CASSRTSGSSGEQFF
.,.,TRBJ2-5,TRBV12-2,TGTGCAAGTCGCTTAGACAGGGGGAAGGAGACCCAGTACTTC,CASRLDRGKETQYF
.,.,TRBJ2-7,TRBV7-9,TGTGCCAGCAGCTTTAAGGAGTACGAGCAGTACTTC,CASSFKEYEQYF
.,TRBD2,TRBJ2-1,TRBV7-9,TGTGCCAGCAGCTTAGCGCCCCAGCGGGGATACAATGAGCAGTTCTTC,CASSLAPQRGYNEQFF
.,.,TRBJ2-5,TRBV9,TGTGCCAGCAGCCCCCTTGGCGGGGAGACCCAGTACTTC,CASSPLGGETQYF
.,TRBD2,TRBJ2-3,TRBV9,TGTGCCAGCAGCGTAGGACTAGCGGGGGCGGCAGATACGCAGTATTTT,CASSVGLAGAADTQYF
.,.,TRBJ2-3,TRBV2,TGTGCCAGCAGTGAGGGCTACCTGGGTGATACGCAGTATTTT,CASSEGYLGDTQYF
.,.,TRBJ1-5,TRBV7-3,TGTGCCAGCAGCTCAGATTGGAGCAATCAGCCCCAGCATTTT,CASSSDWSNQPQHF
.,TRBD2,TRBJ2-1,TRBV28,TGTGCCAGCCTCCTCCCCGGAGCGGGGGGGTTCCATGAGCAGTTCTTC,CASLLPGAGGFHEQFF
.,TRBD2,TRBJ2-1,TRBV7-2,TGTGCCAGCAGCTTAGTTGGCCTAGCGGGGGGCTACAATGAGCAGTTCTTC,CASSLVGLAGGYNEQFF
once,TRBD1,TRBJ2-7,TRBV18,TGTGCCAGCTCGCGGTCCAAGGGGGCTCCCTACGAGCAGTACTTC,CASSRSKGAPYEQYF